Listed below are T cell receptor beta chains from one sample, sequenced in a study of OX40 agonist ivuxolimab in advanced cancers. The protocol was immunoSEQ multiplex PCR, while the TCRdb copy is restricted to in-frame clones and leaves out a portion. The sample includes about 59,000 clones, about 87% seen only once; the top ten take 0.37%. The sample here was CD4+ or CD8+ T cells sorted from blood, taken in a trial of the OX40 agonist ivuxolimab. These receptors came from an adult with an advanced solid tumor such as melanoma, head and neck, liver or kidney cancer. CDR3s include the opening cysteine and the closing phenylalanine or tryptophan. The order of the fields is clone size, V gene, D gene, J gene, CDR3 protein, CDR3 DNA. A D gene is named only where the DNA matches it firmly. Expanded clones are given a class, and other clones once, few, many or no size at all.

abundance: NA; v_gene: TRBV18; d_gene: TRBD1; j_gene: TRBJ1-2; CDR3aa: CASSPRAGGEHGYTF; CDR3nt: TGTGCCAGCTCACCACGAGCAGGGGGCGAACATGGCTACACCTTC
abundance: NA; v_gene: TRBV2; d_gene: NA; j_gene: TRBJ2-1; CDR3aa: CASSESRGGYNEQFF; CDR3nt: TGTGCCAGCAGTGAATCGCGGGGAGGCTACAATGAGCAGTTCTTC
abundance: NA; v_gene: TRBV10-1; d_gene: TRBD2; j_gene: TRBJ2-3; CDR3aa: CASSGTSGGEIDTQYF; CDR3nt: TGCGCCAGCAGTGGGACTAGCGGGGGAGAGATCGATACGCAGTATTTT
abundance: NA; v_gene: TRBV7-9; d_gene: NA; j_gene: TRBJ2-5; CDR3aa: CASSLQRLGETQYF; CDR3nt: TGTGCCAGCAGCTTACAGCGACTTGGGGAGACCCAGTACTTC
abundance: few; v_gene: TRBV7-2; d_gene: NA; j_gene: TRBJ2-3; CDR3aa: CASSFPSTDTQYF; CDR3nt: TGTGCCAGCAGCTTCCCTAGCACAGATACGCAGTATTTT
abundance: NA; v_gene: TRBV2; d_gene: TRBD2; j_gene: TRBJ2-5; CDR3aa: CASSEKGLAGFPGETQYF; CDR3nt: TGTGCCAGCAGTGAAAAGGGACTAGCGGGTTTCCCGGGGGAGACCCAGTACTTC
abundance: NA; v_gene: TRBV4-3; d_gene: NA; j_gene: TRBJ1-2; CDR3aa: CASSRQQSRAGLVTNYGHTF; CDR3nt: TGCGCCAGCAGCCGACAACAGTCTCGGGCGGGACTAGTTACTAACTATGGCCACACCTTC
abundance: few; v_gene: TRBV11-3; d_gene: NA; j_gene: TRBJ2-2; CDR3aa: CASSLTGAGELFF; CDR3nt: TGTGCCAGCAGCTTAACGGGGGCCGGGGAGCTGTTTTTT
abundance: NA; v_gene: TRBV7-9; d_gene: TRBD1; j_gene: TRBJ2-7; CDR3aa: CASSPGTGLGYEQYF; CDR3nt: TGTGCCAGCAGCCCCGGGACAGGGTTAGGCTACGAGCAGTACTTC
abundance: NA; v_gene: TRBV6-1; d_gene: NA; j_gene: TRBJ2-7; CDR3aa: CASRGRNNPIYEQYF; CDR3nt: TGTGCCAGCAGAGGACGGAACAACCCGATCTACGAGCAGTACTTC
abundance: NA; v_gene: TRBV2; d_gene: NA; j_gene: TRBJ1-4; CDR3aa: CASSEATRGYGKLFF; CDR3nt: TGTGCCAGCAGTGAAGCGACACGAGGGTATGGGAAACTGTTTTTT
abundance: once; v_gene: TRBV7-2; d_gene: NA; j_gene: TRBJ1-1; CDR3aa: CASFFQVNTEAFF; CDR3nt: TGTGCCAGTTTTTTCCAGGTGAACACTGAAGCTTTCTTT
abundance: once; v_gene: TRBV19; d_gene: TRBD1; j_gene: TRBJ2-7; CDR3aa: CASSIAGQGVYEQYF; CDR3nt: TGTGCCAGTAGTATCGCAGGACAGGGAGTGTACGAGCAGTACTTC
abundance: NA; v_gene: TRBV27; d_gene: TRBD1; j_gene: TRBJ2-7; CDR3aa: CASSYGTGAYEQYF; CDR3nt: TGTGCCAGCAGTTACGGGACAGGGGCCTACGAGCAGTACTTC
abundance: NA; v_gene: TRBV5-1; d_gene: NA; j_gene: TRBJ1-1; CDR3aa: CASSLMAGVNTEAFF; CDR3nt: TGCGCCAGCAGCTTAATGGCAGGGGTGAACACTGAAGCTTTCTTT
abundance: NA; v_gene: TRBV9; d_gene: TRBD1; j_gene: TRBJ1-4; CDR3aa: CASSETGGPTNEKLFF; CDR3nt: TGTGCCAGCAGCGAGACAGGGGGACCAACTAATGAAAAACTGTTTTTT
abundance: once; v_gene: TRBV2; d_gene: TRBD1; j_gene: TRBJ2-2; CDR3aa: CASRDRPNTGELFF; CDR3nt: TGTGCCAGCAGGGACAGGCCGAACACCGGGGAGCTGTTTTTT
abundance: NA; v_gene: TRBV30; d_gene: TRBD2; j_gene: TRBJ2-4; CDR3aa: CAWSHLTSGKGIQYF; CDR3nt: TGTGCCTGGAGCCACCTCACTAGCGGGAAGGGCATTCAGTACTTC
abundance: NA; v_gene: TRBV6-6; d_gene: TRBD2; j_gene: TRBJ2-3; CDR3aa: CASSALLAQSTDTQYF; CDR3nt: TGTGCCAGCAGTGCCCTACTAGCGCAAAGCACAGATACGCAGTATTTT
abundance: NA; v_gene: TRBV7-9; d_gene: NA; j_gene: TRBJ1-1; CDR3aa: CASSLVGENTEAFF; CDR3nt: TGTGCCAGCAGCTTAGTCGGGGAGAACACTGAAGCTTTCTTT
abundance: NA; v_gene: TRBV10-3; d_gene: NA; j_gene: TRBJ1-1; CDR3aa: CAISGQNTEAFF; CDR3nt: TGTGCCATCAGCGGACAGAACACTGAAGCTTTCTTT
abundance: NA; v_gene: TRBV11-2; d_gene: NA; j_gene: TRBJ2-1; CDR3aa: CASSPAGSYNEQFF; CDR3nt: TGTGCCAGCAGCCCAGCGGGCTCCTACAATGAGCAGTTCTTC
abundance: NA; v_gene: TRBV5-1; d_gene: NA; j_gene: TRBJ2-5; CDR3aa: CASSLVLGRGSGETQYF; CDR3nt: TGCGCCAGCAGCTTGGTTCTTGGCAGGGGATCAGGGGAGACCCAGTACTTC
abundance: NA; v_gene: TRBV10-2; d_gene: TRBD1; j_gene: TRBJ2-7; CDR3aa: CASSEMGQAYEQYF; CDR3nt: TGCGCCAGCAGTGAAATGGGACAGGCCTACGAGCAGTACTTC
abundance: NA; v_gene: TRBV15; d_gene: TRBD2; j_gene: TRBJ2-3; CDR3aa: CATSRDRAGGAGFTDTQYF; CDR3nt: TGTGCCACCAGCAGAGATCGAGCGGGGGGGGCCGGATTTACAGATACGCAGTATTTT
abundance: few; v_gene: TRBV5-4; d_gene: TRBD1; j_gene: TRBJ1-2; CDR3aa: CASSSPDRGNGYTF; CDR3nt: TGTGCCAGCAGCTCCCCCGACAGGGGGAACGGCTACACCTTC
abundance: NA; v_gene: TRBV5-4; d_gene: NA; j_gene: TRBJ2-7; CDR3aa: CASSPSGTQTYEQYF; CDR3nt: TGTGCCAGCAGCCCGTCCGGGACACAGACCTACGAGCAGTACTTC
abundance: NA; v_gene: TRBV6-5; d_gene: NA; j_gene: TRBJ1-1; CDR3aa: CASSYGGGPMNTEAFF; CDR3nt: TGTGCCAGCAGTTACGGGGGAGGGCCGATGAACACTGAAGCTTTCTTT
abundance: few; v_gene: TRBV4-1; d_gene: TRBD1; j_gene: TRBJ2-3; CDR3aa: CASSRGTGITDTQYF; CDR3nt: TGCGCCAGCAGCCGGGGGACAGGGATCACAGATACGCAGTATTTT
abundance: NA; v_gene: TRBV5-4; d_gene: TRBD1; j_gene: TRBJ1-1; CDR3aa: CASSVGTGNTEAFF; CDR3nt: TGTGCCAGCAGCGTCGGGACAGGGAACACTGAAGCTTTCTTT
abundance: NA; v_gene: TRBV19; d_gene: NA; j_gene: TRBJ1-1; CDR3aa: CASSVYDWGPNTEAFF; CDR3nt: TGTGCCAGTAGTGTCTATGATTGGGGGCCGAACACTGAAGCTTTCTTT
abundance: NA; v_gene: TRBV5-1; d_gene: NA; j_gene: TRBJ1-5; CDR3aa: CASSLWPRDLSNQPQHF; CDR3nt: TGCGCCAGCAGCTTGTGGCCGAGGGATTTAAGCAATCAGCCCCAGCATTTT
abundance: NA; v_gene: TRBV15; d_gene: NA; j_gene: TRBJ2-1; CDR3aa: CATSRDTPVTSYNEQFF; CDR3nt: TGTGCCACCAGCAGAGATACGCCGGTTACTTCCTACAATGAGCAGTTCTTC
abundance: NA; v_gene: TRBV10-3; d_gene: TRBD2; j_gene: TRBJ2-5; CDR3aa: CAIRRTSGLQETQYF; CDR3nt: TGTGCCATCAGACGGACTAGCGGGCTTCAAGAGACCCAGTACTTC
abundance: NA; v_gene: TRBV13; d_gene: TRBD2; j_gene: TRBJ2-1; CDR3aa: CASRESGRLGNEQFF; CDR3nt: TGTGCCAGCCGGGAGAGCGGGAGATTGGGCAATGAGCAGTTCTTC
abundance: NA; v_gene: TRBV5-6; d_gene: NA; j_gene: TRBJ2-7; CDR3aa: CASSLYGQGSYEQYF; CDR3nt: TGTGCCAGCAGCTTGTACGGGCAGGGCTCCTACGAGCAGTACTTC
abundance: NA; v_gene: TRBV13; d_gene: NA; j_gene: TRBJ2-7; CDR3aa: CASSSGFYEQYF; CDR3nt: TGTGCCAGCAGCTCCGGATTCTACGAGCAGTACTTC
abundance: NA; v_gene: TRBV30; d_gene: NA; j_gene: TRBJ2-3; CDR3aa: CAWRKGRGQGDTQYF; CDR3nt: TGTGCCTGGAGGAAGGGGAGGGGGCAGGGAGATACGCAGTATTTT
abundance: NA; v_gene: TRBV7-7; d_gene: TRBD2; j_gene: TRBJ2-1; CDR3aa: CASSRGLAGLNEQFF; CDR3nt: TGTGCCAGCAGCCGGGGACTAGCGGGACTGAATGAGCAGTTCTTC
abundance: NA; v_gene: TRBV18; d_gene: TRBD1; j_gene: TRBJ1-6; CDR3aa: CASSPWDRAVSSPLHF; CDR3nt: TGTGCCAGCTCACCCTGGGACAGGGCGGTTAGTTCACCCCTCCACTTT
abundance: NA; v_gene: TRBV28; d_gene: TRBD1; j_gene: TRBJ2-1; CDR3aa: CASSSRAGGLEQFF; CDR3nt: TGTGCCAGCAGTAGTAGGGCAGGGGGCCTTGAGCAGTTCTTC
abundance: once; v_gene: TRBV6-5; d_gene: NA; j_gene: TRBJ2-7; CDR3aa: CASSPNGRDEQYF; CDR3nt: TGTGCCAGCAGTCCTAACGGCCGGGACGAGCAGTACTTC
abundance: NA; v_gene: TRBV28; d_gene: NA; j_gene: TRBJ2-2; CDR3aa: CASSPPGFTGELFF; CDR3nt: TGTGCCAGCAGCCCTCCGGGGTTCACCGGGGAGCTGTTTTTT
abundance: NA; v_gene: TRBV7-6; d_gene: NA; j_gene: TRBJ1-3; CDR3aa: CASSRGAGGNTIYF; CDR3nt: TGTGCCAGCAGCCGCGGGGCAGGTGGTAACACCATATATTTT
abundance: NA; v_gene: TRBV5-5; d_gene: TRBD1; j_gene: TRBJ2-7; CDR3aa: CASSLAVTGAYEQYF; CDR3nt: TGTGCCAGCAGCTTGGCCGTGACAGGGGCCTACGAGCAGTACTTC
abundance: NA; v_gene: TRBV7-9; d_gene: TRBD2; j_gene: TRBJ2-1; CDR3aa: CASSFSGSGSYNEQFF; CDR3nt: TGTGCCAGCAGCTTTAGCGGGAGTGGTTCCTACAATGAGCAGTTCTTC
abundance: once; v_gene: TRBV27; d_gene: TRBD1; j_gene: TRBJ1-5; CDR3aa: CASKFTGGGNQPQHF; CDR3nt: TGTGCCAGCAAATTTACAGGGGGCGGGAATCAGCCCCAGCATTTT
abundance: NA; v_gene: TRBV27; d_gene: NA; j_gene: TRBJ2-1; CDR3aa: CASSPDLSSYNEQFF; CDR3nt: TGTGCCAGCAGTCCAGACTTAAGCTCCTACAATGAGCAGTTCTTC
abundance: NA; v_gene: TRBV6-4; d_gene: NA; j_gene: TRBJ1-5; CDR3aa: CASRTPIAEEEPQHF; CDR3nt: TGTGCCAGCAGAACCCCTATAGCAGAAGAAGAGCCCCAGCATTTT
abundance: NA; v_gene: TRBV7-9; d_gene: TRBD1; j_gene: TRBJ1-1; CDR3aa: CASSLSQGGKAFF; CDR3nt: TGTGCCAGCAGCTTAAGCCAGGGGGGGAAAGCTTTCTTT
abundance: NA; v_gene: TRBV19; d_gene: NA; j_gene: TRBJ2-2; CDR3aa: CASQGGRHTGELFF; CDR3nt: TGTGCCAGCCAAGGAGGCAGACACACCGGGGAGCTGTTTTTT
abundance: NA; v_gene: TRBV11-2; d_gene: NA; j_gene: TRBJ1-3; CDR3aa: CASSLVPHSGNTIYF; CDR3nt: TGTGCCAGCAGCTTAGTCCCCCACTCTGGAAACACCATATATTTT